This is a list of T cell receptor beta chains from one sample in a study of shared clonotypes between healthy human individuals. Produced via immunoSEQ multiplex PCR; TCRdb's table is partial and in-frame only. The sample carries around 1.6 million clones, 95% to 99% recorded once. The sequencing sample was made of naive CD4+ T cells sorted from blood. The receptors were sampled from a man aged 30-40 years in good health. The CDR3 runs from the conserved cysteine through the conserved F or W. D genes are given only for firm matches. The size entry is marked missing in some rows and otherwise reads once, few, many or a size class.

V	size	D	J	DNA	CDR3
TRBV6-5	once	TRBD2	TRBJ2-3	TGTGCCAGCAACCTAGCGGGAGGGTTTACAGATACGCAGTATTTT	CASNLAGGFTDTQYF
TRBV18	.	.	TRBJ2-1	TGTGCCAGCTCACCACCTAATGGGGGATACAATGAGCAGTTCTTC	CASSPPNGGYNEQFF
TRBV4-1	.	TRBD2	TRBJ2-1	TGCGCCAGCAGCCAAGAAAGAGGAACTAGCGGGATCAATGAGCAGTTCTTC	CASSQERGTSGINEQFF
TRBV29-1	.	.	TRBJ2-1	TGCAGCGTTGTCGGGCTTGGTAACAATGAGCAGTTCTTC	CSVVGLGNNEQFF
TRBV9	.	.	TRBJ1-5	TGTGCCAGCAGCGTGGAGGGGGGGCAGCCCCAGCATTTT	CASSVEGGQPQHF
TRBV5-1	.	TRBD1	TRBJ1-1	TGCGCCAGCAGCCTAACAGGGGGCGTCACTGAAGCTTTCTTT	CASSLTGGVTEAFF
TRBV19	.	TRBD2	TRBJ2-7	TGTGCCAGTAGTATCCGACTAGCGGGAGTTAACGAGCAGTACTTC	CASSIRLAGVNEQYF
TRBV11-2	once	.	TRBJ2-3	TGTGCCAGCAGCTTAGGCAGGACCCCGAGCACAGATACGCAGTATTTT	CASSLGRTPSTDTQYF
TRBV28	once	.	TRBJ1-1	TGTGCCAGCAGTTTGCTGGGGGCGGGCACTGAAGCTTTCTTT	CASSLLGAGTEAFF
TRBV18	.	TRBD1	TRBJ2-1	TGTGCCAGCATAAGGACAGGGGGGTACAATGAGCAGTTCTTC	CASIRTGGYNEQFF
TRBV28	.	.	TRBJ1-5	TGTGCCAGCAGCCGGACAAATCAGCCCCAGCATTTT	CASSRTNQPQHF
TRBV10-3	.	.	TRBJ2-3	TGTGCCATCAGTGTAGGAGCGCGGGTATCAGATACGCAGTATTTT	CAISVGARVSDTQYF
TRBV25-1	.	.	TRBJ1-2	TGTGCCAGCAGTAGGGGGTACTATGTAGGCTACACCTTC	CASSRGYYVGYTF
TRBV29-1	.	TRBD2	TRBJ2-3	TGCAGCGCGGTAAGGGGAGGGAGTGGTGCAGATACGCAGTATTTT	CSAVRGGSGADTQYF
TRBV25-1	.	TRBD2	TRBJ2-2	TGTGCCAGCAGTACCCACAGCGGGGCCACCGGGGAGCTGTTTTTT	CASSTHSGATGELFF
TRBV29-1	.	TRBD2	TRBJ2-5	TGCAGCGTTGGCGGGAGCGAAGAGACCCAGTACTTC	CSVGGSEETQYF
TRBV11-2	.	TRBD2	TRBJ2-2	TGTGCCAGCAGCGTTCGGATAGCGGGAGGGGACACCGGGGAGCTGTTTTTT	CASSVRIAGGDTGELFF